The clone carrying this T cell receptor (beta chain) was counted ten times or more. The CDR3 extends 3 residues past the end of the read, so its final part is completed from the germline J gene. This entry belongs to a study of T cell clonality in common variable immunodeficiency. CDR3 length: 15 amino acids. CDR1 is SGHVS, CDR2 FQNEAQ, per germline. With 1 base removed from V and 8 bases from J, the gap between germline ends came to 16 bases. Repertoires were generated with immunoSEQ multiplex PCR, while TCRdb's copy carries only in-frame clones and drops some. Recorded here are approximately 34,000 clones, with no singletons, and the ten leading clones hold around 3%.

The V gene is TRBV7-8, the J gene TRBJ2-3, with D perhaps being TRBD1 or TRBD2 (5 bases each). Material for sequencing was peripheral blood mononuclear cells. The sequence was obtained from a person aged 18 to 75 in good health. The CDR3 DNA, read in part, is TGTGCCAGCAGCTTAGGAGGGGATACTTGGGGTACG. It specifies CASSLGGDTWGT. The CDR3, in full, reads CASSLGGDTWGTQYF.